These 6 T cell receptor beta chains originate from one sample sequenced in a study of long-term antiretroviral therapy in people with HIV. Run at survey level, the immunoSEQ assay was version v3.0. Produced via immunoSEQ multiplex PCR; TCRdb's table is partial and in-frame only. The sample has 20,000 to 25,000 clones; under 90% are singletons. This material consisted of unsorted PBMCs, taken 2.4 to 2.5 years after starting antiretroviral therapy. The receptor source for this set is a man aged 35-49 years with HIV.

V is TRBV27 and J is TRBJ1-5; 9 nucleotides align to TRBD1. The V and J ends lost 4 bases and 6 bases, in that order; junction bases with no gene match: 4. Per germline, CDR1 MNHEY and CDR2 SMNVEV (reference sequence). This CDR3 spans 14 amino acids. The CDR3 coding sequence is TGTGCCAGCAGTTCACAGGGGGCGGTTCAGCCCCAGCATTTT. Encoded protein: CASSSQGAVQPQHF.

The CDR3 reads CASSRARRETQYF. CDR3 coding DNA: TGTGCCAGCTCAAGGGCCCGCCGGGAGACCCAGTACTTC. The V gene is TRBV18, the J gene TRBJ2-5; no clear D gene. CDR1 and CDR2 (germline): KGHSH, LQKENI. CDR3 length: 13 amino acids. Trimming removed 5 bases at V and 5 bases at J, with 12 bases between.

The genes are TRBV15 and TRBJ1-3, with 10 nucleotides matching TRBD1. After removal of 2 bases from V and 0 bases from J, the junction contained 7 bases not matched to a gene. The CDR3 has 18 amino acids. Germline CDR1 and CDR2: LNHNV and YYDKDF (reference sequence). Written as DNA, the CDR3 is TGTGCCACCAGCAGAACCTCTCGACAGGGGGCCTCTGGAAACACCATATATTTT. Protein: CATSRTSRQGASGNTIYF.

This clone showed up just a few times. The genes are TRBV28 and TRBJ1-2; D is ambiguous. Trimming cost V 5 bases and J 6 bases, with 7 bases left between them. In germline, CDR1 is MDHEN, CDR2 SYDVKM. The CDR3 length is 11 residues. CDR3 in amino acids: CASSMWDGYTF. CDR3 nucleotide sequence: TGTGCCAGCAGTATGTGGGATGGCTACACCTTC.

J is TRBJ2-2 and V is TRBV10-1; D gene unclear. Germline CDR1 is WNHNN and CDR2 is SYGVQD (reference sequence). CDR3 length equals 14 residues. V lost 7 bases to trimming and J lost 8 bases, with 17 bases between them. For the CDR3, the DNA is TGCGCCAGCACCGAGAATATAGCTTTAGGGGAGCTGTTTTTT. Its protein product is CASTENIALGELFF.

V is TRBV5-4 and J is TRBJ2-6, with D possibly being TRBD2 (6 bases). Trimming removed 2 bases from V and 0 bases from J, with 12 bases in between. Germline V gene lookup returns CDR1 SGHNT and CDR2 YYREEE (reference sequence). The CDR3 consists of 17 residues. Here the CDR3 DNA reads TGTGCCAGCAGCTTCCTAGCGTCGTTCTCTGGGGCCAACGTCCTGACTTTC. Its translation: CASSFLASFSGANVLTF.